This note documents a single T cell receptor (beta chain) sequence. Its cognate antigen is unknown. The data were taken from a study of human T cells and chemical hapten exposure. Study-wide results and limits: Once DPC sensitization occurred, TCRs above 1 in 1000 frequency showed no change.

MiXCR was run by TCRdb on the RACE reads, yielding one entry per CDR3 protein. The sample includes just under 350,000 distinct CDR3 sequences, about 7% of them seen just once. Time point given: patch test 1, 2 weeks after DPC sensitization. Described treatment: therapeutic diphenylcyclopropenone sensitization with weekly scalp DPC. Sample donors consisted of patients with alopecia, aged 18 to 70 years, who were suitable for DPC. The CDR3 has 15 residues. Trimming removed 5 bases at V and 0 bases at J, with 11 bases between. In germline, CDR1 is MNHEY, CDR2 SMNVEV (reference sequence). The material sequenced was whole blood, taken in connection with sensitization to the hapten diphenylcyclopropenone (DPC). The V and J genes are TRBV27 and TRBJ1-3; D perhaps matches TRBD1 (5 bases). The sequence came from a woman between 18 and 30 years old with alopecia areata. Some clones in this sample may be carry-over from other donors' samples. DNA for the CDR3: TGTGCCAGCAGTCTAACTGGACACTCTGGAAACACCATATATTTT. Translated, it gives CASSLTGHSGNTIYF.